There are many counts of the clone carrying this TCR beta chain. Its antigen is not known. This sample was included in a study of CD8 T cells in ankylosing spondylitis. Notes on the study in general: Peripheral blood held disease-linked clones only at relatively low frequency, and these were CD8+. Ankylosing spondylitis blood appeared to carry a characteristic TCR beta motif of under ten highly homologous variants. Matched ankylosing spondylitis synovial fluid reportedly showed significant enrichment of disease-linked clones.

V was trimmed by 6 bases and J by 0 bases, leaving 9 bases between them. Germline values: CDR1 SQVTM, CDR2 ANQGSEA. The CDR3 totals 14 residues. Libraries of TCR beta came from quantitative 5'-RACE with molecular barcodes. TCRdb processed the 5' RACE reads anew with MiXCR; each CDR3 protein has one entry. The sample yields 300,000 to 400,000 distinct CDR3 sequences, roughly 11% seen once. Sequencing used blood, either unsorted or a sorted T cell fraction (not recorded which). V usage is TRBV29-1 and J usage is TRBJ2-6; tentatively, D is TRBD2 (5 bases). This receptor was taken from a female donor with ankylosing spondylitis or in good health (not recorded which). CDR3 nucleotide sequence: TGCAGCGTCTCCCGGGACTCTGGGGCCAACGTCCTGACTTTC. It translates to CSVSRDSGANVLTF.